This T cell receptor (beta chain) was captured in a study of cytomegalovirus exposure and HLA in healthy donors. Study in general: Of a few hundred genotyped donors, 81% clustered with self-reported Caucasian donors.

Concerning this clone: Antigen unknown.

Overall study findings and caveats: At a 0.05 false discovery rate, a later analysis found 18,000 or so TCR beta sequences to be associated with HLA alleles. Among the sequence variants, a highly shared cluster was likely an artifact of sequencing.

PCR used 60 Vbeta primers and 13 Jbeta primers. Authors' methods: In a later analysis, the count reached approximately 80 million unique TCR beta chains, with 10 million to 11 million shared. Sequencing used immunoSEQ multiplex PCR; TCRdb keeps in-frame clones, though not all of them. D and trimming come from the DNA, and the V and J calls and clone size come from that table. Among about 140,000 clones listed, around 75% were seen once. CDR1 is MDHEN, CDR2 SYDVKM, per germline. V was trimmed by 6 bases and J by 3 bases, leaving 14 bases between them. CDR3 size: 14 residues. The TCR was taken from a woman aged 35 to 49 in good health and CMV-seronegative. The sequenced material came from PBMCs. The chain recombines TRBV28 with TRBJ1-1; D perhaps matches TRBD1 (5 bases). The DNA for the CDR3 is TGTGCCAGCAGGCGGGGCGAACGGGACACTGAAGCTTTCTTT. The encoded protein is CASRRGERDTEAFF.